This T cell receptor beta chain emerged from a study of graft-versus-host responses after intestinal transplantation. Across the study: Recipients got multivisceral, liver-intestinal, or isolated intestinal transplants. Following induction with anti-thymocyte globulin, all recipients were given tacrolimus and steroids for two to three years. Study findings and constraints: Early post-transplant HvG declines tracked with peak circulating GvH clone levels. Analysis identified GvH clones in recipient marrow, with some appearing first in ileum or blood.

Germline CDR1 and CDR2: MDHEN and SYDVKM. The CDR3 covers 17 residues. V lost 7 bases to trimming and J lost 0 bases, with 16 bases between them. The protocol was immunoSEQ multiplex PCR, while the TCRdb copy is restricted to in-frame clones and leaves out a portion. This sample has about 30,000 clones; 70% to 90% occur once, and the top ten carry 9.5% to 13%. With respect to this clone: Antigen specificity is unknown.

The TCR was taken from a human patient who received an intestinal transplant, so some T cells may come from the graft donor. The material sequenced was PBMCs, taken 450 to 480 days after intestinal transplantation. This chain joins TRBV28 and TRBJ2-6; D is perhaps TRBD1 (5 bases). The CDR3 DNA sequence: TGTGCCAGCACCTCTCCCCGACAGTTCTCTGGGGCCAACGTCCTGACTTTC. The encoded protein is CASTSPRQFSGANVLTF.